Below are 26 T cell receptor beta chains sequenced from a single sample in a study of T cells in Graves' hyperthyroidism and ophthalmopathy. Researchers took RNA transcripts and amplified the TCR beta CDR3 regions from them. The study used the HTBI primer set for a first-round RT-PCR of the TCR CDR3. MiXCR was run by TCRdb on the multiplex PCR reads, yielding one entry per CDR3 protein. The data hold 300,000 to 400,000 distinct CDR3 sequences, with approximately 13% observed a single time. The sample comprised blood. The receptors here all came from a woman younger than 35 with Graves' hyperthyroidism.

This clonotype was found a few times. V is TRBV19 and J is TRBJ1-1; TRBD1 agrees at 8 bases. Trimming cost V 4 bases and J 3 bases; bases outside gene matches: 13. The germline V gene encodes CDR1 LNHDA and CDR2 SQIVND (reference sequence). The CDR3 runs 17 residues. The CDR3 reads CASSTIRGQGGDTEAFF. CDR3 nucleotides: TGTGCCAGTAGTACGATCCGAGGACAGGGAGGGGACACTGAAGCTTTCTTT.

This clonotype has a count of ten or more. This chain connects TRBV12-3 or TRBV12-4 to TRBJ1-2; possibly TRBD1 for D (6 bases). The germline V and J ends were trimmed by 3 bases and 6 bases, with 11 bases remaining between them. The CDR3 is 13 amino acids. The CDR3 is CASSFTGGDGYTF. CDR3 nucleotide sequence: TGTGCCAGCAGTTTCACGGGGGGCGATGGCTACACCTTC.

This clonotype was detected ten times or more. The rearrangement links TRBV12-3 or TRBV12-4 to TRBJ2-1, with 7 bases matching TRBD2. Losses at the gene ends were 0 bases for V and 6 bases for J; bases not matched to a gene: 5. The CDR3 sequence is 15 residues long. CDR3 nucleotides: TGTGCCAGCAGTTTAGCGCCGGGACTACCCAATGAGCAGTTCTTC. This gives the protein CASSLAPGLPNEQFF.

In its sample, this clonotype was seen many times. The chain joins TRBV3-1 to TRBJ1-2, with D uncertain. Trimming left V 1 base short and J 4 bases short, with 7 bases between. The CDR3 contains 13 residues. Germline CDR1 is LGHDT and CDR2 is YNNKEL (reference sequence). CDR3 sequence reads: CASSQGSGYGYTF. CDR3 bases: TGTGCCAGCAGCCAAGGTTCGGGCTATGGCTACACCTTC.

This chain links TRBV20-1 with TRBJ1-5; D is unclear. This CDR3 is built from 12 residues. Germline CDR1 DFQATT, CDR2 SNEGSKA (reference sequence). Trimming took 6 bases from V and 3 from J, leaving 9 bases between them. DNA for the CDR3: TGCAGTGCCCGTCAGCCCAATCAGCCCCAGCATTTT. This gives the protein CSARQPNQPQHF.

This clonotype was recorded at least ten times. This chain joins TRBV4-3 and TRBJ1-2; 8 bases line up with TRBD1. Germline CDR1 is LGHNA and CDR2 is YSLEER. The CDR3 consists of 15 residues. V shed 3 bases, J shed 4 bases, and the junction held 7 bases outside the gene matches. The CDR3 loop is CASSQATGVGYGYTF. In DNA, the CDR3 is TGCGCCAGCAGCCAGGCGACAGGGGTAGGCTATGGCTACACCTTC.

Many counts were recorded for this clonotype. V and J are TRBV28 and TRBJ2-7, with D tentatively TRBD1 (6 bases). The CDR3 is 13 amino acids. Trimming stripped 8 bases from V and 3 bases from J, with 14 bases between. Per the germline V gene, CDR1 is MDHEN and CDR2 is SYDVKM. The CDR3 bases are TGTGCCAGCGGCCCCGGACAGCTCTACGAGCAGTACTTC. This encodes CASGPGQLYEQYF.

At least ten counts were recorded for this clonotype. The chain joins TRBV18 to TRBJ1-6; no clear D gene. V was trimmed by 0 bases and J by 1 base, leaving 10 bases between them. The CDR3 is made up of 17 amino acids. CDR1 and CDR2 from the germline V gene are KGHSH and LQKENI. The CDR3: CASSPPARGSYNSPLHF. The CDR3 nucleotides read TGTGCCAGCTCACCACCGGCACGGGGTTCCTATAATTCACCCCTCCACTTT.

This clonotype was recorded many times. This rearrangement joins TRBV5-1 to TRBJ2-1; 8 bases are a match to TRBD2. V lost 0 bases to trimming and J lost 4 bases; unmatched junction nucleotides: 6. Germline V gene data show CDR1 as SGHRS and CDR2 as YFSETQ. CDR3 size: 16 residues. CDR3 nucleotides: TGCGCCAGCAGCTTGGGGGGACTAGAGAGATACAATGAGCAGTTCTTC. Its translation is CASSLGGLERYNEQFF. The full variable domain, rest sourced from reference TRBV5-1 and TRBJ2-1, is KAGVTQTPRYLIKTRGQQVTLSCSPISGHRSVSWYQQTPGQGLQFLFEYFSETQRNKGNFPGRFSGRQFSNSRSEMNVSTLELGDSALYLCASSLGGLERYNEQFFGPGTRLTVL.

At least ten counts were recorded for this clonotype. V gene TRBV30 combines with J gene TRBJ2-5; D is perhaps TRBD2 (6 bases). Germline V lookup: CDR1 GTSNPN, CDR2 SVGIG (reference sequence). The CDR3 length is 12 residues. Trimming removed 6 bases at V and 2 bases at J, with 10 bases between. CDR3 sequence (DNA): TGTGCCTGCGGGGAGGATCAAGAGACCCAGTACTTC. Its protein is CACGEDQETQYF.

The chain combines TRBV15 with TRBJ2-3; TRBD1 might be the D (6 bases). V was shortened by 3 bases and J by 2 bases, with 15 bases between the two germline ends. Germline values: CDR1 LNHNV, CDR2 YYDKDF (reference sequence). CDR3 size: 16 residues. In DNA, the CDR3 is TGTGCCACCAGCAGGACCACAGGGTCCGTCACAGATACGCAGTATTTT. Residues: CATSRTTGSVTDTQYF.

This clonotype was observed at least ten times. The CDR3: CASSGFTMDNEQFF. CDR3 bases: TGTGCCAGCAGCGGTTTTACCATGGACAATGAGCAGTTCTTC. V and J are TRBV4-2 and TRBJ2-1, with D unresolved. The CDR3 has 14 residues. V was cut by 5 bases and J by 5 bases, with 13 bases left in between. Germline CDR1 LGHNA, CDR2 YNFKEQ.

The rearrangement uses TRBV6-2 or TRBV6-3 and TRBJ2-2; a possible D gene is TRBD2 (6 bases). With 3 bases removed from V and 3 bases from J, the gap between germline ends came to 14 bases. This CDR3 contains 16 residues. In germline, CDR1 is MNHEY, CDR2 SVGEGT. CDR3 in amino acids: CASSYDGSRDTGELFF. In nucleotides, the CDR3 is TGTGCCAGCAGTTATGACGGGAGTCGGGACACCGGGGAGCTGTTTTTT.

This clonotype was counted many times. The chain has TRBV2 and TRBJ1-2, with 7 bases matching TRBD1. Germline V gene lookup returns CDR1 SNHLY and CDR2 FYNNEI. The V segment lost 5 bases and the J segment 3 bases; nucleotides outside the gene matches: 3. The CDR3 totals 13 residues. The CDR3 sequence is CASSIGTDYGYTF. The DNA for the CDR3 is TGTGCCAGCAGTATCGGGACAGACTATGGCTACACCTTC.

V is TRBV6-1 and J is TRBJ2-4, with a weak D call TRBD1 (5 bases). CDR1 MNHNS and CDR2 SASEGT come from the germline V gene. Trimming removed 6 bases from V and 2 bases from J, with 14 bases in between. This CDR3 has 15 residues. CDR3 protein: CASRQGQGTKNIQYF. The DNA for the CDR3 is TGTGCCAGCAGGCAAGGCCAGGGAACCAAAAACATTCAGTACTTC.

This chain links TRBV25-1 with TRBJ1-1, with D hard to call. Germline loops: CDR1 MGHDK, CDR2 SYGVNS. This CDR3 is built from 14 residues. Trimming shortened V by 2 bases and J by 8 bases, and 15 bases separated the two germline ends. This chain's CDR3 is CASSEPGWAGEAFF. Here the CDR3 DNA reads TGTGCCAGCAGTGAACCCGGATGGGCAGGCGAAGCTTTCTTT.

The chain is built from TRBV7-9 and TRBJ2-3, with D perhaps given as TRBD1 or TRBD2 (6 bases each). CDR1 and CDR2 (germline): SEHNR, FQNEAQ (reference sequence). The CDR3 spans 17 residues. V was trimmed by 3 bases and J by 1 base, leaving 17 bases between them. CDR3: CASSFNRGGSGTDTQYF. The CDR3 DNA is TGTGCCAGCAGCTTTAATAGAGGGGGGAGCGGCACAGATACGCAGTATTTT.

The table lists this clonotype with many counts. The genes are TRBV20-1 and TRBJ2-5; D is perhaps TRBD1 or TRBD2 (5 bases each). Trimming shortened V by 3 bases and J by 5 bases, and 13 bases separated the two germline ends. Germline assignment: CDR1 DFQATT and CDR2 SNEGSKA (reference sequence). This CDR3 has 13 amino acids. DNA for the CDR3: TGCAGTGCTAGCGGGACCCTAGGGGAGACCCAGTACTTC. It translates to CSASGTLGETQYF.

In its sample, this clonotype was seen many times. The CDR3 sequence is CASSRDRVKNNSPLHF. CDR3 coding DNA: TGTGCCAGCAGTAGGGACAGGGTAAAGAATAATTCACCCCTCCACTTT. This sequence joins TRBV12-3 or TRBV12-4 and TRBJ1-6; the match to TRBD1 covers 9 bases. The CDR3 has 16 amino acids. The V segment lost 5 bases and the J segment 5 bases; nucleotides outside the gene matches: 7.

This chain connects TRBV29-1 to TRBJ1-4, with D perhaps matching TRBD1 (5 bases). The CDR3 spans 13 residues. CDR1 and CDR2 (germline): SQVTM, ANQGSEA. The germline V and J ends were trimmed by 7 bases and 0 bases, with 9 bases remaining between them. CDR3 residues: CSGGGATNEKLFF. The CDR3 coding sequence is TGCAGCGGGGGGGGGGCAACTAATGAAAAACTGTTTTTT.

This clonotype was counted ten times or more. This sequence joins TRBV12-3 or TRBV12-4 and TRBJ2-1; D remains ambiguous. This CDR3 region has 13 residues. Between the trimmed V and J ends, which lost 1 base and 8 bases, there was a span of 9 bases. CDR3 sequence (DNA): TGTGCCAGCAGTTTAGAACAGAGCCATGAGCAGTTCTTC. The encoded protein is CASSLEQSHEQFF.

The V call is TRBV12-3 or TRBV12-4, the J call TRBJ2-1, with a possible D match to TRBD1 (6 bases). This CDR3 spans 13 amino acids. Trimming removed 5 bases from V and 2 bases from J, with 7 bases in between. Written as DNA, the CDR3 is TGTGCCAGCAGTACAGGGACCTACAATGAGCAGTTCTTC. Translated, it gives CASSTGTYNEQFF.

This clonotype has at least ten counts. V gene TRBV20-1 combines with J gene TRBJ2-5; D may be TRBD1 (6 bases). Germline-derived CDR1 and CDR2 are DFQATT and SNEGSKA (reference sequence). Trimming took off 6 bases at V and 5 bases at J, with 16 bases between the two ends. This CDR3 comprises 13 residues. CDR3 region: CSAAGAEDETQYF. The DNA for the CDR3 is TGCAGTGCCGCAGGGGCGGAGGACGAGACCCAGTACTTC.

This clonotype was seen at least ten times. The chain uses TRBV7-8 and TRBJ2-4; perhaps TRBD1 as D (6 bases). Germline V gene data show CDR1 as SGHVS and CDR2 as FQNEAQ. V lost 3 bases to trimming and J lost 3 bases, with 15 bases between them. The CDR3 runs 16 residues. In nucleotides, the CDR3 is TGTGCCAGCAGCTTGCGACAGGACCGAGGCAAAAACATTCAGTACTTC. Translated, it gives CASSLRQDRGKNIQYF.

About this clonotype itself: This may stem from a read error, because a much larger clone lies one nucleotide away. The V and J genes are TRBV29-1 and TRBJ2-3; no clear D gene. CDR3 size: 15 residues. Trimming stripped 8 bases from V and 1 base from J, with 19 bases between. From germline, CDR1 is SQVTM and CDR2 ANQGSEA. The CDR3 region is CSTRSRIGGTDTQYF. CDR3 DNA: TGCAGCACAAGGTCTCGGATCGGAGGCACAGATACGCAGTATTTT.

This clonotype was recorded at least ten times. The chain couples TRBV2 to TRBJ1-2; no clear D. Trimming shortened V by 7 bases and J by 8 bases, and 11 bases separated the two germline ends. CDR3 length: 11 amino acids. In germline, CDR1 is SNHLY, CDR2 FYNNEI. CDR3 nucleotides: TGTGCCAGCAAGGATGGACTAGGCTACACCTTC. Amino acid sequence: CASKDGLGYTF. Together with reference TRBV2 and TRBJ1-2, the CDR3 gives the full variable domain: EPEVTQTPSHQVTQMGQEVILRCVPISNHLYFYWYRQILGQKVEFLVSFYNNEISEKSEIFDDQFSVERPDGSNFTLKIRSTKLEDSAMYFCASKDGLGYTFGSGTRLTVV.